The 31 T cell receptor beta chains in this list originate from one sample, sequenced in a study of T cell changes during pregnancy in multiple sclerosis. Sequenced by immunoSEQ multiplex PCR; TCRdb stores in-frame clones only, minus some. The sample holds 100,000 or so clones, approximately 90% seen once. The sequenced sample was peripheral blood, obtained after pregnancy. The source of these receptors is a female donor with multiple sclerosis, enrolled in a pregnancy study.

The table lists this clone with a few counts. The gene calls are TRBV6-5 and TRBJ1-1, with a weak D call TRBD1 (6 bases). This CDR3 region has 13 residues. Germline CDR1 and CDR2: MNHEY and SVGAGI. V was trimmed by 5 bases and J by 5 bases, leaving 12 bases between them. The CDR3 DNA follows: TGTGCCAGCAGTAATATTCAGGGGACTGAAGCTTTCTTT. Its translation: CASSNIQGTEAFF.

The chain links TRBV29-1 to TRBJ1-1; 9 bases align to TRBD1. Germline CDR1 SQVTM, CDR2 ANQGSEA. This CDR3 is 13 amino acids long. J gave up 5 bases and V 6 bases, and 7 bases lay outside the gene matches. CDR3: CSVQTGGGTEAFF. The CDR3 region has the DNA TGCAGCGTGCAGACAGGGGGAGGTACTGAAGCTTTCTTT.

V and J are TRBV11-1 and TRBJ1-2; 8 bases are a match to TRBD1. V was clipped by 3 bases and J by 2 bases; unmatched bases: 5. The CDR3 runs to 15 residues. Germline V gene data show CDR1 as SGHAT and CDR2 as FQDESV (reference sequence). In nucleotides, the CDR3 is TGTGCCAGCAGCTTGACCCGGACAGGGAACTATGGCTACACCTTC. Its protein product is CASSLTRTGNYGYTF.

The rearrangement uses TRBV12-5 and TRBJ2-5; D is unresolved. CDR3 size: 14 residues. Germline V gives CDR1 LGHNT, CDR2 FRNRAP. Trimming pared 0 bases from V and 5 bases from J, leaving 10 bases between. Here the CDR3 DNA reads TGTGCTAGTGGTTTGGTACTGGTCAGGGAGACCCAGTACTTC. It encodes CASGLVLVRETQYF.

V and J are TRBV5-4 and TRBJ1-2, with unresolved D. CDR3 length: 14 amino acids. CDR1 is SGHNT and CDR2 is YYREEE in the germline V gene (reference sequence). Trimming shortened V by 0 bases and J by 1 base, and 7 bases separated the two germline ends. The CDR3 here is CASSLAGSNYGYTF. The CDR3 DNA is TGTGCCAGCAGCTTGGCGGGGAGTAACTATGGCTACACCTTC.

This chain joins TRBV5-1 and TRBJ2-4; a possible D gene is TRBD2 (5 bases). This CDR3 comprises 15 residues. Germline assignment: CDR1 SGHRS and CDR2 YFSETQ. V dropped 3 bases and J dropped 0 bases, with 10 bases sitting between them. The CDR3 region has the DNA TGCGCCAGCAGCTCCGGGGATCTAGCCAAAAACATTCAGTACTTC. This codes for CASSSGDLAKNIQYF.

The chain recombines TRBV5-6 with TRBJ1-6; D remains unclear. Trimming pared 2 bases from V and 2 bases from J, leaving 8 bases between. CDR1 is SGHDT and CDR2 is YYEEEE in the germline V gene. The CDR3 extends over 15 amino acids. The CDR3 here is CASSFGVTYNSPLHF. CDR3 sequence (DNA): TGTGCCAGCAGCTTCGGAGTCACCTATAATTCACCCCTCCACTTT.

This rearrangement joins TRBV30 to TRBJ1-3; D might be TRBD1 (6 bases). Germline values: CDR1 GTSNPN, CDR2 SVGIG (reference sequence). The CDR3 length is 14 residues. The V end lost 4 bases, the J end lost 4 bases, and 14 bases lay between the germline ends. The CDR3 loop is CAWNPTGSGNTIYF. The CDR3, as DNA: TGTGCCTGGAACCCTACAGGGTCCGGAAACACCATATATTTT.

The rearrangement links TRBV7-9 to TRBJ2-5; 8 nucleotides match TRBD2. Germline assignment: CDR1 SEHNR and CDR2 FQNEAQ (reference sequence). The CDR3 has 15 amino acids. The ends lost 2 bases at V and 5 bases at J; junction bases unmatched: 7. The CDR3 DNA reads as TGTGCCAGCAGCTTAATCACCGGGACTAGTGAGACCCAGTACTTC. Amino acids: CASSLITGTSETQYF. The full variable domain, with the rest looked up from reference TRBV7-9 and TRBJ2-5, is DTGVSQNPRHKITKRGQNVTFRCDPISEHNRLYWYRQTLGQGPEFLTYFQNEAQLEKSRLLSDRFSAERPKGSFSTLEIQRTEQGDSAMYLCASSLITGTSETQYFGPGTRLLVL.

A few counts support this clone. The V and J genes are TRBV25-1 and TRBJ1-5; D is unresolved. Trimming shortened V by 1 base and J by 9 bases, and 13 bases separated the two germline ends. This CDR3 region has 14 residues. Looked up from germline, CDR1 is MGHDK and CDR2 is SYGVNS. The CDR3 sequence: CASSESVTASPQHF. CDR3 DNA: TGTGCCAGCAGTGAATCAGTCACCGCATCGCCCCAGCATTTT.

The chain uses TRBV9 and TRBJ1-1, with 7 bases lining up with TRBD1. Trimming took 5 bases from V and 0 from J; bases not matched to a gene: 7. Germline assignment: CDR1 SGDLS and CDR2 YYNGEE. The CDR3 loop spans 15 amino acids. CDR3 bases: TGTGCCAGCAGACCACCCGGGACAGTGAACACTGAAGCTTTCTTT. Translated, it gives CASRPPGTVNTEAFF.

This clone was detected many times. V usage is TRBV29-1 and J usage is TRBJ1-1; 7 bases agree with TRBD1. Germline values: CDR1 SQVTM, CDR2 ANQGSEA. The CDR3 is 12 amino acids. V shed 7 bases, J shed 5 bases, and the junction held 7 bases outside the gene matches. CDR3 in DNA: TGCAGCGCTGGGGACAGTCGGACTGAAGCTTTCTTT. The encoded protein is CSAGDSRTEAFF.

The chain couples TRBV2 to TRBJ1-5; D call uncertain. The germline V gene encodes CDR1 SNHLY and CDR2 FYNNEI. V shed 0 bases and J shed 0 bases, with 12 bases lying between them. The CDR3 is 17 amino acids. The CDR3 loop reads CASSEANLRYSNQPQHF. The CDR3 bases are TGTGCCAGCAGTGAAGCTAATTTACGGTATAGCAATCAGCCCCAGCATTTT.

This clone was recorded only once. CDR3 sequence: CASSGSGSTNTEAFF. The CDR3, as DNA: TGTGCCAGCAGCGGAAGCGGGTCCACGAACACTGAAGCTTTCTTT. The chain joins TRBV9 to TRBJ1-1; D not certain. The CDR3 is made up of 15 amino acids. Trimming left V 3 bases short and J 1 base short, with 13 bases between. CDR1 and CDR2 (germline): SGDLS, YYNGEE.

The chain employs TRBV15 and TRBJ1-4; D is possibly TRBD1 (5 bases). The CDR3 extends over 13 amino acids. Germline V gene sequence: CDR1 LNHNV, CDR2 YYDKDF (reference sequence). The ends were cut back, 3 bases at V and 8 bases at J, with 10 bases in the middle. The DNA of the CDR3 is TGTGCCACCAGCAGTGGACAAAGGGAAAAACTGTTTTTT. Translating it yields CATSSGQREKLFF.

The chain uses TRBV7-9 and TRBJ2-1; 8 bases match TRBD2. V trimming: 5 bases; J trimming: 0 bases; junction bases outside the gene matches: 3. Germline V gives CDR1 SEHNR, CDR2 FQNEAQ (reference sequence). CDR3 length: 15 amino acids. For the CDR3, the DNA is TGTGCCAGCAGCGGCGGGGGGAGCTCCTACAATGAGCAGTTCTTC. Translating it yields CASSGGGSSYNEQFF.

This chain links TRBV30 with TRBJ1-1; D unresolved. Trimming left V 4 bases short and J 7 bases short, with 10 bases between. The CDR3 sequence is 11 residues long. The V gene's germline CDR1 is GTSNPN and CDR2 SVGIG (reference sequence). The CDR3 here is CAWNGGSEAFF. The CDR3 DNA reads as TGTGCCTGGAACGGCGGCAGTGAAGCTTTCTTT.

The chain combines TRBV10-3 with TRBJ1-2; 10 bases are shared with TRBD1. The CDR3 is 17 amino acids. CDR1 is ENHRY, CDR2 SYGVKD, per germline. Unmatched junction bases numbered 11, after V lost 3 bases and J lost 4 bases. The CDR3 DNA reads TGTGCCATCAGTGACTTCAGACAGGGGGCGGGGGTCTATGGCTACACCTTC. Protein: CAISDFRQGAGVYGYTF.

Here the CDR3 reads CASWDTATQYF. The CDR3 bases are TGCGCCAGTTGGGACACCGCGACCCAGTACTTC. This chain links TRBV5-1 with TRBJ2-5, with D possibly being TRBD1 (6 bases). V lost 8 bases to trimming and J lost 7 bases, with 12 bases between them. The CDR3 has 11 amino acids. Germline CDR1 and CDR2: SGHRS and YFSETQ.

The V gene is TRBV5-1, the J gene TRBJ2-4; D not certain. Germline V CDR1 and CDR2: SGHRS, YFSETQ. The CDR3 loop spans 16 amino acids. Deletions cut 0 bases from V and 0 bases from J, with 10 bases between. The CDR3 loop is CASSLAREPAKNIQYF. CDR3 coding DNA: TGCGCCAGCAGCTTGGCCCGCGAGCCAGCCAAAAACATTCAGTACTTC.

The rearrangement joins TRBV5-1 to TRBJ2-7; no reliable D call. This CDR3 is built from 13 residues. The V end lost 0 bases, the J end lost 0 bases, and 4 bases lay between the germline ends. Germline V lookup: CDR1 SGHRS, CDR2 YFSETQ. For the CDR3, the DNA is TGCGCCAGCAGCTTGGGACACTCCTACGAGCAGTACTTC. It yields the protein CASSLGHSYEQYF.

A remark on this clone: The junction departs from the called germline gene at one end, perhaps through a read error. CDR3 sequence: CASSAGTDNEKLFF. The CDR3 DNA is TGTGCCAGTAGTGCCGGGACAGATAATGAAAAACTGTTTTTT. The gene calls are TRBV6-1 and TRBJ1-4; TRBD1 aligns across 7 bases. Germline assignment: CDR1 MNHNS and CDR2 SASEGT. CDR3 size: 14 residues.

J is TRBJ1-6 and V is TRBV6-5, with a weak D call TRBD1 (5 bases). Trimming pared 6 bases from V and 9 bases from J, leaving 12 bases between. Germline loops: CDR1 MNHEY, CDR2 SVGAGI. The CDR3 spans 13 residues. This CDR3 is CASRQEILSPLHF. CDR3 nucleotides: TGTGCCAGCAGACAGGAGATTCTTTCACCCCTCCACTTT.

This clone was seen just once. The chain carries TRBV5-1 and TRBJ2-5; 12 nucleotides align to TRBD1. Trimming at V came to 4 bases and at J to 5 bases, leaving 12 bases not matched to a gene. Germline CDR1 and CDR2: SGHRS and YFSETQ. This CDR3 has 17 amino acids. The CDR3 nucleotides read TGCGCCAGCAGCCCGGACGGGACAGGGGGCCTCCGGGAGACCCAGTACTTC. It encodes CASSPDGTGGLRETQYF.

The V and J genes are TRBV15 and TRBJ1-1; D uncertain. Trimming took off 1 base at V and 3 bases at J, with 6 bases between the two ends. CDR3 length: 13 residues. Per germline, CDR1 LNHNV and CDR2 YYDKDF (reference sequence). In DNA, the CDR3 is TGTGCCACCAGCAGAGGCGGTGACACTGAAGCTTTCTTT. Translating gives CATSRGGDTEAFF.

This rearrangement joins TRBV7-6 to TRBJ2-7; possibly TRBD2 for D (5 bases). V was cut by 5 bases and J by 0 bases, with 17 bases left in between. The CDR3 runs 16 residues. CDR1 and CDR2 from the germline V gene are SGHVS and FNYEAQ. The CDR3 region has the DNA TGTGCCAGCAGCACCGAAACTAGGGCCAGCTCCTACGAGCAGTACTTC. Amino acids: CASSTETRASSYEQYF.

The chain carries TRBV6-4 and TRBJ1-4; D gene uncertain. This CDR3 spans 16 amino acids. Germline-derived CDR1 and CDR2 are MRHNA and SNTAGT. V shed 6 bases and J shed 0 bases, with 14 bases lying between them. CDR3 in DNA: TGTGCCAGCAGGGTCCCGGGATCCACAACTAATGAAAAACTGTTTTTT. The encoded protein is CASRVPGSTTNEKLFF.

The rearrangement uses TRBV25-1 and TRBJ1-6; weak D call: TRBD1 (5 bases). The germline gives CDR1 MGHDK, CDR2 SYGVNS. Trimming removed 8 bases from V and 6 bases from J, with 14 bases in between. The CDR3 length is 14 residues. DNA of the CDR3: TGTGCCAGCGGAGGCGGGGCCGTTAATTCACCCCTCCACTTT. Translation gives CASGGGAVNSPLHF.

The chain has TRBV5-4 and TRBJ2-7; no clear D gene. The V gene lost 0 bases and the J gene lost 3 bases, with 7 bases spanning the gap. CDR3 length equals 13 residues. Germline V gives CDR1 SGHNT, CDR2 YYREEE (reference sequence). CDR3 coding DNA: TGTGCCAGCAGCTTGGTGGCAGACTACGAGCAGTACTTC. This gives the protein CASSLVADYEQYF.

The chain recombines TRBV11-2 with TRBJ2-3; D is ambiguous. The CDR3 contains 14 residues. Trimming stripped 1 base from V and 3 bases from J, with 8 bases between. Germline V gene data show CDR1 as SGHAT and CDR2 as FQNNGV. This CDR3 reads CASSLGSGTDTQYF. CDR3 nucleotides: TGTGCCAGCAGCTTAGGTTCCGGGACAGATACGCAGTATTTT.

The rearrangement joins TRBV4-2 to TRBJ2-3; 8 bases line up with TRBD2. The trim removed 1 base at V and 4 bases at J, leaving 7 bases unmatched. The CDR3 length is 16 residues. Germline CDR1 reads LGHNA; CDR2 reads YNFKEQ. The CDR3 DNA is TGTGCCAGCAGCCAAGCTACTGGACTAGCATCAGATACGCAGTATTTT. It translates to CASSQATGLASDTQYF.